This T cell receptor (beta chain) was retrieved from a study of T cell responses to AZD1222 COVID-19 vaccine. Study-wide results and caveats: Vaccination with two AZD1222 doses was followed by a rise in Spike-specific TCR breadth and depth. None of the repertoires were sampled until the peak T cell response had passed.

TCRdb's copy holds only in-frame clones and misses some; the assay was immunoSEQ multiplex PCR. Of fewer than 50,000 clones in the sample, roughly 77% are singletons; the top ten hold less than 25%. Comment on this clone: As yet, its antigen is unknown.

The CDR3 is made up of 11 amino acids. The V end lost 3 bases, the J end lost 8 bases, and 5 bases lay between the germline ends. In germline, CDR1 is SGHDN, CDR2 FVKESK. This TCR came from an adult who received the MenACWY meningococcal vaccine as a control. The gene calls are TRBV14 and TRBJ2-1, with unresolved D. The input for sequencing was peripheral blood, taken 28 days after the second dose of the MenACWY control vaccine. DNA of the CDR3: TGTGCCAGCAGCCAGGCCGATGAGCAGTTCTTC. Translating gives CASSQADEQFF. Looking up the rest from reference TRBV14 and TRBJ2-1 gives the full variable domain: EAGVTQFPSHSVIEKGQTVTLRCDPISGHDNLYWYRRVMGKEIKFLLHFVKESKQDESGMPNNRFLAERTGGTYSTLKVQPAELEDSGVYFCASSQADEQFFGPGTRLTVL.